Listed here are 32 T cell receptor beta chains from one sample, sequenced in a study of blood T cell repertoires in COVID-19. Method: immunoSEQ multiplex PCR; TCRdb's copy keeps in-frame clones and lacks some. The sample contains some 150,000 clones, 70% to 90% of which appear only once. The sample consisted of peripheral blood. Receptors originate from a man aged 35 to 55 with acute or convalescent COVID-19.

This clone was counted between two and nine times. The CDR3 region has the DNA TGTGCCAGCAGCTTAGGATCAGGGTCTGGGGAAGCTTTCTTT. Protein product: CASSLGSGSGEAFF. V is TRBV7-2 and J is TRBJ1-1; a possible D gene is TRBD1 (5 bases). This CDR3 spans 14 amino acids. V was shortened by 1 base and J by 8 bases, with 14 bases between the two germline ends. CDR1 is SGHTA and CDR2 is FQGNSA in the germline V gene.

CDR3 protein: CASSYGWGGYNEQFF. The CDR3 nucleotides read TGTGCCAGCAGTTACGGATGGGGAGGCTACAATGAGCAGTTCTTC. The chain is built from TRBV6-5 and TRBJ2-1; the D gene is possibly TRBD2 (6 bases). This CDR3 comprises 15 residues. V lost 2 bases, J lost 3 bases, and 11 bases lay in between. Germline CDR1 reads MNHEY; CDR2 reads SVGAGI.

The rearrangement uses TRBV6-5 and TRBJ1-2, with TRBD1 matching over 8 bases. The CDR3 extends over 13 amino acids. CDR1 is MNHEY, CDR2 SVGAGI, per germline. The junction had 1 base not matched to a gene; V was cut back by 4 bases and J by 3 bases. The CDR3 protein is CASSSGGHYGYTF. The CDR3, as DNA: TGTGCCAGCAGTTCAGGGGGCCACTATGGCTACACCTTC.

This chain uses TRBV2 with TRBJ2-1; D may be TRBD2 (6 bases). Germline-derived CDR1 and CDR2 are SNHLY and FYNNEI. The CDR3 covers 17 residues. V lost 5 bases and J lost 2, with 19 bases in between. CDR3 residues: CASSPKRGTQTYNEQFF. As DNA, the CDR3 is TGTGCCAGCAGTCCAAAACGGGGGACTCAAACCTACAATGAGCAGTTCTTC.

In regard to this clone: One end of the junction fails to match germline, which may point to a read error. The chain couples TRBV5-1 to TRBJ2-7; 9 nucleotides match TRBD2. The CDR3 loop spans 15 amino acids. Germline CDR1 and CDR2: SGHRS and YFSETQ. Here the CDR3 reads CASSPSGTSSSEQYF. The DNA of the CDR3 is TGCGCCAGCAGCCCGAGCGGGACTAGCTCCTCCGAGCAGTACTTC.

CDR3 sequence: CASSISKQETQYF. The CDR3 DNA reads as TGTGCCAGTAGTATATCCAAACAAGAGACCCAGTACTTC. The chain employs TRBV19 and TRBJ2-5; D call uncertain. The V end was cut by 2 bases, the J end by 2 bases, with 6 bases between. CDR1 is LNHDA and CDR2 is SQIVND in the germline V gene (reference sequence). This CDR3 contains 13 residues.

The rearrangement links TRBV7-6 to TRBJ2-7, with D possibly TRBD1 on 6 matching bases. The CDR3 extends over 15 amino acids. The V end was cut by 7 bases, the J end by 2 bases, with 18 bases between. CDR1 is SGHVS, CDR2 FNYEAQ, per germline. Written as DNA, the CDR3 is TGTGCCAGCAAGCCTCGGACAGAAAGCACCTACGAGCAGTACTTC. Translated, it gives CASKPRTESTYEQYF.

The chain is built from TRBV19 and TRBJ1-2; a weak D match, TRBD1 (5 bases). Germline assignment: CDR1 LNHDA and CDR2 SQIVND (reference sequence). Trimming removed 6 bases from V and 2 bases from J, with 10 bases in between. This CDR3 contains 13 residues. CDR3 amino acids: CASSDSMNYGYTF. CDR3 DNA: TGTGCCAGTAGCGACAGCATGAACTATGGCTACACCTTC.

This chain links TRBV4-2 with TRBJ1-1; D is undetermined. Germline V gene data show CDR1 as LGHNA and CDR2 as YNFKEQ. The CDR3 runs to 14 residues. With 2 bases removed from V and 4 bases from J, the gap between germline ends came to 11 bases. The CDR3 region has the DNA TGTGCCAGCAGCCAACCTTATGGGAGCACTGAAGCTTTCTTT. Its protein product is CASSQPYGSTEAFF.

The J gene is TRBJ1-6, the V gene TRBV6-1; D not certain. CDR1 and CDR2 from the germline V gene are MNHNS and SASEGT. V dropped 2 bases and J dropped 10 bases, with 9 bases sitting between them. CDR3 length: 13 residues. The DNA for the CDR3 is TGTGCCAGCAGTGAAAACCTTGGCTCACCCCTCCACTTT. This codes for CASSENLGSPLHF.

The J gene is TRBJ2-7, the V gene TRBV2, with 13 positions matching TRBD2. Germline V lookup: CDR1 SNHLY, CDR2 FYNNEI. J was trimmed by 7 bases and V by 10 bases; bases with no gene match: 4. The CDR3 runs to 12 residues. As DNA, the CDR3 is TGTGCCACGGGACTAGCGGGGAGGGAGCAGTACTTC. This sequence encodes CATGLAGREQYF.

In this sample, this clone turned up a few times. In DNA, the CDR3 is TGTGCCAGCAGCCAAGATCTTAGCAGGGAGGCTACCGGGGAGCTGTTTTTT. It codes for CASSQDLSREATGELFF. This chain uses TRBV3-1 (or the pseudogene TRBV3-2) with TRBJ2-2, with a weak D call TRBD2 (6 bases). The CDR3 contains 17 residues. Germline V gives CDR1 LGHDT, CDR2 YNNKEL (reference sequence). Trimming pared 0 bases from V and 5 bases from J, leaving 16 bases between.

The chain has TRBV6-5 and TRBJ2-1; 9 nucleotides line up with TRBD2. The length of the CDR3 is 15 residues. V lost 6 bases and J lost 4; bases outside the gene matches: 7. Germline assignment: CDR1 MNHEY and CDR2 SVGAGI. The CDR3 nucleotides read TGTGCCAGCAGCCCCCAAAGCGGGGGGTACAATGAGCAGTTCTTC. It translates to CASSPQSGGYNEQFF.

CDR3 DNA: TGTGCCTGGAGTGTAGAGGGCCTCCTGACTTTC. It encodes CAWSVEGLLTF. The chain links TRBV30 to TRBJ2-6; D perhaps matches TRBD2 (5 bases). Trimming shortened V by 0 bases and J by 14 bases, and 8 bases separated the two germline ends. Looked up from germline, CDR1 is GTSNPN and CDR2 is SVGIG (reference sequence). The CDR3 spans 11 residues.

J is TRBJ1-4 and V is TRBV19; D remains unclear. The CDR3 has 14 residues. Trimming stripped 6 bases from V and 12 bases from J, with 20 bases between. CDR1 is LNHDA and CDR2 is SQIVND in the germline V gene (reference sequence). CDR3: CASRGDGVRGELFF. DNA of the CDR3: TGTGCCAGTAGAGGCGACGGAGTCCGCGGGGAACTGTTTTTT.

The chain couples TRBV7-3 to TRBJ2-1; 8 bases line up with TRBD1. The CDR3 is 15 residues long. Looked up from germline, CDR1 is SGHTA and CDR2 is FQGTGA. Trimming took 5 bases from V and 8 from J; bases not matched to a gene: 11. CDR3 bases: TGTGCCAGCAGCGGCGGGACAGGCTTAGCCTATGAGCAGTTCTTC. Translating gives CASSGGTGLAYEQFF.

This clone was counted between two and nine times. At the DNA level, this CDR3 is encoded by other sequences in the same sample as well. The V call is TRBV30, the J call TRBJ1-6; 7 nucleotides match TRBD1. Germline V gene sequence: CDR1 GTSNPN, CDR2 SVGIG (reference sequence). This CDR3 has 12 residues. The V segment lost 4 bases and the J segment 7 bases; nucleotides outside the gene matches: 1. CDR3 amino acids: CAWTGGNSPLHF. The CDR3 DNA reads TGTGCCTGGACAGGGGGGAATTCACCCCTCCACTTT.

This chain connects TRBV7-8 to TRBJ2-5; no clear D gene. Germline CDR1 and CDR2: SGHVS and FQNEAQ. The CDR3 totals 12 residues. With 5 bases removed from V and 4 bases from J, the gap between germline ends came to 8 bases. The CDR3: CASSPPTETQYF. In nucleotides, the CDR3 is TGTGCCAGCAGCCCCCCTACAGAGACCCAGTACTTC.

The V and J genes are TRBV5-1 and TRBJ1-1; D remains ambiguous. The CDR3 is made up of 14 amino acids. The germline gives CDR1 SGHRS, CDR2 YFSETQ. Deletions cut 7 bases from V and 6 bases from J, with 19 bases between. The chain's CDR3 is CASGGRAGASEAFF. The CDR3 DNA reads as TGCGCCAGCGGCGGGAGGGCGGGTGCTTCTGAAGCTTTCTTT.

This chain joins TRBV10-1 and TRBJ1-3, with D perhaps TRBD1 (5 bases). V was pared by 2 bases and J by 8 bases, with 13 bases between. The CDR3 consists of 14 residues. Germline assignment: CDR1 WNHNN and CDR2 SYGVQD (reference sequence). The CDR3 nucleotides read TGCGCCAGCAGTGAGGACAGCTACGGCGACACCATATATTTT. As protein: CASSEDSYGDTIYF.

The chain joins TRBV29-1 to TRBJ2-5; perhaps TRBD1 as D (6 bases). This CDR3 spans 12 amino acids. V was cut by 4 bases and J by 2 bases, with 8 bases left in between. Per the germline V gene, CDR1 is SQVTM and CDR2 is ANQGSEA. CDR3 sequence reads: CSVAQGQETQYF. CDR3 nucleotide sequence: TGCAGCGTTGCCCAGGGGCAAGAGACCCAGTACTTC.

CDR3: CASSVSWGGEQFF. Written as DNA, the CDR3 is TGTGCCAGCAGCGTATCCTGGGGCGGTGAGCAGTTCTTC. The chain uses TRBV9 and TRBJ2-1; TRBD1 is a possible D gene (5 bases). V was trimmed by 1 base and J by 9 bases, leaving 11 bases between them. Germline loops: CDR1 SGDLS, CDR2 YYNGEE. The CDR3 is 13 amino acids.

This rearrangement joins TRBV11-2 to TRBJ2-7, with TRBD1 identical over 8 bases. Germline-derived CDR1 and CDR2 are SGHAT and FQNNGV. The CDR3 consists of 17 residues. Trimming took 4 bases from V and 0 from J; bases not matched to a gene: 11. The CDR3 reads CASSSGWVTGASYEQYF. The DNA of the CDR3 is TGTGCCAGCAGCTCCGGTTGGGTGACAGGGGCCTCCTACGAGCAGTACTTC. Filled out from reference TRBV11-2 and TRBJ2-7, the complete variable domain reads EAGVAQSPRYKIIEKRQSVAFWCNPISGHATLYWYQQILGQGPKLLIQFQNNGVVDDSQLPKDRFSAERLKGVDSTLKIQPAKLEDSAVYLCASSSGWVTGASYEQYFGPGTRLTVT.

Only a few counts were recorded for this clone. The sample contains more than one DNA sequence encoding this CDR3. This chain connects TRBV29-1 to TRBJ2-7; no clear D. Germline lookup yields CDR1 SQVTM and CDR2 ANQGSEA. This CDR3 spans 11 amino acids. The germline V and J ends were trimmed by 5 bases and 4 bases, with 9 bases remaining between them. The CDR3 coding sequence is TGCAGCGTTCTGAGGAGTTACGAGCAGTACTTC. Its protein product is CSVLRSYEQYF.

The V and J genes are TRBV7-8 and TRBJ2-3; tentatively, D is TRBD2 (5 bases). Per germline, CDR1 SGHVS and CDR2 FQNEAQ. This CDR3 contains 15 residues. Between the trimmed V and J ends, which lost 1 base and 1 base, there was a span of 9 bases. CDR3 sequence: CASSLVGGGTDTQYF. The CDR3 coding sequence is TGTGCCAGCAGCTTAGTTGGAGGCGGCACAGATACGCAGTATTTT.

The chain carries TRBV6-6 and TRBJ1-4; D might be TRBD1 (6 bases). This CDR3 is built from 14 residues. With 5 bases removed from V and 7 bases from J, the gap between germline ends came to 14 bases. Germline values: CDR1 MNHNY, CDR2 SVGAGI (reference sequence). The CDR3 DNA follows: TGTGCCAGCAGTATTCGGGACACCCCTGAAAAACTGTTTTTT. This gives the protein CASSIRDTPEKLFF.

V is TRBV7-3 and J is TRBJ1-1; D gene unclear. The CDR3 consists of 14 residues. The V and J ends lost 1 base and 4 bases respectively, with 10 bases between them. Germline loops: CDR1 SGHTA, CDR2 FQGTGA. CDR3 nucleotides: TGTGCCAGCAGCTTAATTGGTGGGAGCACTGAAGCTTTCTTT. Protein: CASSLIGGSTEAFF.

The CDR3 DNA sequence: TGTGCCAGCAGTTTAAACTCGGGACTGGGCGACTATGGCTACACCTTC. As protein: CASSLNSGLGDYGYTF. The chain couples TRBV27 to TRBJ1-2; maybe TRBD1 (5 bases). The germline gives CDR1 MNHEY, CDR2 SMNVEV (reference sequence). The V end lost 2 bases, the J end lost 3 bases, and 16 bases lay between the germline ends. The CDR3 is 16 amino acids.

The V and J genes are TRBV4-3 and TRBJ2-3; 12 nucleotides line up with TRBD2. With V trimmed by 4 bases and J by 6 bases, 2 bases remained unmatched. Germline loops: CDR1 LGHNA, CDR2 YSLEER. This CDR3 spans 14 amino acids. In DNA form, the CDR3 reads TGCGCCAGCAGCCCAACTAGCGGGGGGGATACGCAGTATTTT. This translates into CASSPTSGGDTQYF.

This clone occurred once. The chain couples TRBV7-2 to TRBJ1-1, with 8 bases that match TRBD1. The CDR3 covers 15 residues. V was clipped by 4 bases and J by 0 bases; unmatched bases: 4. Germline V CDR1 and CDR2: SGHTA, FQGNSA. This CDR3 is CASSSWTGLNTEAFF. CDR3 bases: TGTGCCAGCAGCTCCTGGACAGGGTTGAACACTGAAGCTTTCTTT. Complete variable domain (other parts from reference TRBV7-2 and TRBJ1-1): GAGVSQSPSNKVTEKGKDVELRCDPISGHTALYWYRQSLGQGLEFLIYFQGNSAPDKSGLPSDRFSAERTGGSVSTLTIQRTQQEDSAVYLCASSSWTGLNTEAFFGQGTRLTVV.

J is TRBJ2-1 and V is TRBV2; a weak D match, TRBD2 (6 bases). The V end was cut by 8 bases, the J end by 9 bases, with 20 bases between. Germline V gene sequence: CDR1 SNHLY, CDR2 FYNNEI. CDR3 length: 14 residues. The CDR3 loop is CASVLQGGTGEQFF. CDR3 coding DNA: TGTGCCAGCGTCCTCCAGGGAGGTACTGGTGAGCAGTTCTTC. Together with reference TRBV2 and TRBJ2-1, the CDR3 gives the full variable domain: EPEVTQTPSHQVTQMGQEVILRCVPISNHLYFYWYRQILGQKVEFLVSFYNNEISEKSEIFDDQFSVERPDGSNFTLKIRSTKLEDSAMYFCASVLQGGTGEQFFGPGTRLTVL.

The chain uses TRBV18 and TRBJ1-1; 9 bases agree with TRBD1. Germline CDR1 KGHSH, CDR2 LQKENI. J gave up 4 bases and V 10 bases, and 7 bases lay outside the gene matches. This CDR3 region has 13 residues. The chain's CDR3 is CATTETGGTEAFF. CDR3 sequence (DNA): TGTGCCACAACCGAGACAGGGGGCACTGAAGCTTTCTTT.